This T cell receptor (beta chain) was identified during a study of PD-1 blockade in classical Hodgkin lymphoma. Study in general: Patients had nivolumab dosed at 3 mg/kg, delivered intravenously every 2 weeks. Study-level results: Although disease activity or prior therapy may be involved, causes of the repertoire differences remain undefined. Partial responders and progressors had significantly lower baseline TCR diversity. According to reports, newly diagnosed patients had lower baseline TCR diversity than healthy donors, and relapsed/refractory patients had lower baseline TCR diversity still.

Each of the patients experienced relapse following autologous stem cell transplantation, and their brentuximab vedotin exposure differed. With 5 bases removed from V and 15 bases from J, the gap between germline ends came to 14 bases. The V gene's germline CDR1 is MNHEY and CDR2 SVGAGI. This CDR3 has 11 residues. As for this clone: The antigen remains unidentified.

Measured with immunoSEQ multiplex PCR; TCRdb has only the in-frame clones, and not every one. The profile covers 100,000 to 130,000 clones, with 80% to 90% appearing a single time and about 20% taken by the ten largest. Sequences were derived from peripheral blood mononuclear cells (PBMCs), sampled before the second cycle of nivolumab. This clonotype was sampled from a human donor with classical Hodgkin lymphoma. The chain couples TRBV6-5 to TRBJ2-1, with D possibly being TRBD1 (5 bases). CDR3 protein: CASSELGLPFF. The CDR3 DNA reads TGTGCCAGCAGTGAACTGGGGCTTCCGTTCTTC.